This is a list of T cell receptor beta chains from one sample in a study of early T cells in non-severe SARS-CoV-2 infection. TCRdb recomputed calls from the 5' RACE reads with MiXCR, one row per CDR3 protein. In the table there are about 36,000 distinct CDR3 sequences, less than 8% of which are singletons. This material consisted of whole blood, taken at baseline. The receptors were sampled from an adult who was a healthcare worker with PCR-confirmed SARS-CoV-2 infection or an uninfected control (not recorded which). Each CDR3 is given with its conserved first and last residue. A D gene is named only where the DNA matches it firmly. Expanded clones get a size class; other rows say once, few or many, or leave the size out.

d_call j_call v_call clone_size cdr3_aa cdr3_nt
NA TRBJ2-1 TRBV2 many CASSLTRAEQFF TGTGCCAGCAGCCTCACTAGAGCTGAGCAGTTCTTC
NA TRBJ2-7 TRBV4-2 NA CASSPTPQVGEQYF TGTGCCAGCAGCCCCACACCACAGGTGGGCGAGCAGTACTTC
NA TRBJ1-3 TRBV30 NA CAWRGSGNTIYF TGTGCCTGGAGAGGGTCTGGAAACACCATATATTTT
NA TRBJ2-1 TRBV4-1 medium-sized CASSQDIQRNYNEQFF TGCGCCAGCAGCCAAGATATCCAGCGGAACTACAATGAGCAGTTCTTC
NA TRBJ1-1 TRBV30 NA CAWRWGGAEAFF TGTGCCTGGAGATGGGGGGGCGCTGAAGCTTTCTTT
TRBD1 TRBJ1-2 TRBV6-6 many CASSQGQGGVYGYTF TGTGCCAGCAGCCAAGGACAGGGGGGCGTCTATGGCTACACCTTC
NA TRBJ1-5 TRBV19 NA CASSIDPRDQPQHF TGTGCCAGTAGTATAGATCCTCGGGATCAGCCCCAGCATTTT
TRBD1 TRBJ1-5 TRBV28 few CASSYLRGTGGNQPQHF TGTGCCAGCAGTTACCTTAGAGGAACAGGGGGGAATCAGCCCCAGCATTTT
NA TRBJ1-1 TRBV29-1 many CSVLQGPEAFF TGCAGCGTACTACAGGGACCTGAAGCTTTCTTT
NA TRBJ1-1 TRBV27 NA CASRRMERTDTEAFF TGTGCCAGCAGGAGGATGGAACGGACGGACACTGAAGCTTTCTTT
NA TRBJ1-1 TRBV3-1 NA CASTRDGASRAFF TGTGCCAGCACCCGAGACGGAGCGAGTCGAGCTTTCTTT
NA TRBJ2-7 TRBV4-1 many CASSQQGSSSYEQYF TGCGCCAGCAGCCAACAGGGTTCGAGCTCCTACGAGCAGTACTTC
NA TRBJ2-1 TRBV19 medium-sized CASSINLDNEQFF TGTGCCAGTAGTATAAATCTGGACAATGAGCAGTTCTTC
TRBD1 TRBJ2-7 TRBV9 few CASSRDRVDEQYF TGTGCCAGCAGCCGAGACAGGGTGGACGAGCAGTACTTC
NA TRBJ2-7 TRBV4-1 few CASSQPNKHEQYF TGCGCCAGCAGCCAGCCAAATAAGCACGAGCAGTACTTC
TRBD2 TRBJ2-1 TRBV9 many CASSVGQAGGLYEQFF TGTGCCAGCAGCGTAGGGCAGGCGGGAGGTCTCTATGAGCAGTTCTTC
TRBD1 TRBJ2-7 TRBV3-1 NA CATSITPGQGKVEQYF TGTGCCACTAGTATTACCCCGGGACAGGGAAAGGTCGAGCAGTACTTC
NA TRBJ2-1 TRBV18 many CASRGGGEQFF TGTGCCAGCCGAGGTGGGGGTGAGCAGTTCTTC
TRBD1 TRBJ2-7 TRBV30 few CAWSVRTGGEQYF TGTGCCTGGAGTGTAAGGACAGGGGGCGAGCAGTACTTC
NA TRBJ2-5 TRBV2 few CASSVRAYQETQYF TGTGCCAGCAGCGTGAGGGCGTACCAAGAGACCCAGTACTTC
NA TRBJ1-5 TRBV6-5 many CASRLTSGNSNQPQHF TGTGCCAGCAGACTAACTTCAGGGAATAGCAATCAGCCCCAGCATTTT
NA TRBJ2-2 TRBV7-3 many CASSQGTTGELFF TGTGCCAGTTCTCAGGGTACCACCGGGGAGCTGTTTTTT
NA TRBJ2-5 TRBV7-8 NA CASIMRETQYF TGTGCCAGCATAATGCGGGAGACCCAGTACTTC
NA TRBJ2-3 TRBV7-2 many CASSPRPGDTQYF TGTGCCAGCAGCCCTAGGCCGGGAGATACGCAGTATTTT
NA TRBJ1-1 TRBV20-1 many CSARRGGRRTEAFF TGCAGTGCTAGAAGAGGGGGGCGCAGGACTGAAGCTTTCTTT
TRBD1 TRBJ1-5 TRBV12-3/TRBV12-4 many CASSPWTGIGNQPQHF TGTGCCAGCAGTCCCTGGACAGGGATCGGCAATCAGCCCCAGCATTTT
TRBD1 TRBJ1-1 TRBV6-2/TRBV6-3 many CASQGVGDRDTEAFF TGTGCCAGCCAAGGGGTAGGGGACAGAGACACTGAAGCTTTCTTT
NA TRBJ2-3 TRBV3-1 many CASSQSIVASDTQYF TGTGCCAGCAGCCAGTCTATTGTAGCCTCGGATACGCAGTATTTT
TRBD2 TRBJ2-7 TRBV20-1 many CSARDSLAGDSYEQYF TGCAGTGCTAGAGATTCTCTAGCGGGAGACTCCTACGAGCAGTACTTC
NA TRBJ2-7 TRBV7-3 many CASSTTGPGAHEQYF TGTGCCAGCAGCACTACAGGACCGGGAGCCCACGAGCAGTACTTC
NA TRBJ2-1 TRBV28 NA CASSLKGSGGKQFF TGTGCCAGCAGTTTAAAGGGGTCTGGGGGAAAGCAGTTCTTC
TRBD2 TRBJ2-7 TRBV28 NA CASSLPGTSSYEQYF TGTGCCAGCAGCCTCCCCGGGACTAGCTCCTACGAGCAGTACTTC
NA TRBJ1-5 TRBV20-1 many CSAPRDGLSNQPQHF TGCAGTGCCCCAAGGGACGGACTTAGCAATCAGCCCCAGCATTTT
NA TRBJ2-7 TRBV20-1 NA CSASAIGTSYEQYF TGCAGTGCTAGTGCCATCGGTACCTCCTACGAGCAGTACTTC
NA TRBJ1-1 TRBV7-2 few CASSFSVRAEAFF TGTGCCAGCAGCTTTTCAGTGAGGGCTGAAGCTTTCTTT
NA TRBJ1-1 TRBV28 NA CASSPGALNTEAFF TGTGCCAGCAGTCCCGGGGCCCTCAACACTGAAGCTTTCTTT
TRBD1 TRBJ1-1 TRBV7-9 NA CASSFLGQGAATEAFF TGTGCCAGCAGCTTTCTCGGACAGGGGGCTGCCACTGAAGCTTTCTTT
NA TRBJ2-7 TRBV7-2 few CASSPGQYEQYF TGTGCCAGCAGCCCAGGACAGTACGAGCAGTACTTC
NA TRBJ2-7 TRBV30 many CAWSPRQGRLPYEQYF TGTGCCTGGAGCCCCCGACAAGGCCGTTTGCCCTACGAGCAGTACTTC
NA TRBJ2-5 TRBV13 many CASSSPAYQETQYF TGTGCCAGCAGCTCCCCCGCGTACCAAGAGACCCAGTACTTC
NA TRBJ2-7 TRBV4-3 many CASSQDEDRDSSYEQYF TGCGCCAGCAGCCAAGATGAGGACCGGGACTCGTCCTACGAGCAGTACTTC
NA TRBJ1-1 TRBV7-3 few CASSVDPNTEAFF TGTGCCAGCAGCGTAGACCCTAACACTGAAGCTTTCTTT
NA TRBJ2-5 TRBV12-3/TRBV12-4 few CASSFDVRQGQETQYF TGTGCCAGCAGTTTCGATGTGAGGCAGGGGCAAGAGACCCAGTACTTC
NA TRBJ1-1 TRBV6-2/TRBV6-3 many CASSSLLTEVFF TGTGCCAGCAGTTCCCTTCTCACTGAAGTTTTCTTT
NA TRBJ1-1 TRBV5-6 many CASTLGSTEAFF TGTGCCAGCACCCTGGGGTCCACTGAAGCTTTCTTT
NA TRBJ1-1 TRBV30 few CAWSHGPAANTEAFF TGTGCCTGGAGCCATGGGCCTGCGGCGAACACTGAAGCTTTCTTT
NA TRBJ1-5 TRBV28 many CASSLMSGNQPQHF TGTGCCAGCAGTTTAATGTCAGGGAATCAGCCCCAGCATTTT
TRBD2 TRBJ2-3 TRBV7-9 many CASSLPGTSGADTQYF TGTGCCAGCAGCTTACCAGGGACTAGCGGGGCAGATACGCAGTATTTT
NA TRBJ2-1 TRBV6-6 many CASRTRGPNEQFF TGTGCCAGCAGGACGCGAGGCCCCAATGAGCAGTTCTTC
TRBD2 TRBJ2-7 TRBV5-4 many CASSPMTSGRREQYF TGTGCCAGCAGCCCGATGACTAGCGGGAGGCGGGAGCAGTACTTC
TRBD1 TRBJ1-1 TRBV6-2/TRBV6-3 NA CASSYRGRDTEAFF TGTGCCAGCAGTTACAGGGGGCGCGACACTGAAGCTTTCTTT
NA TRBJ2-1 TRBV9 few CASSAWDGNHNNEQFF TGTGCCAGCAGCGCCTGGGACGGGAACCACAACAATGAGCAGTTCTTC
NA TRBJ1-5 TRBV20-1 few CSAFRDSNQPQHF TGCAGTGCTTTCCGAGATAGCAATCAGCCCCAGCATTTT
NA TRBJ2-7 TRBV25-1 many CASSEFTREQYF TGTGCCAGCAGTGAATTTACACGCGAGCAGTACTTC
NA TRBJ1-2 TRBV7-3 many CASRGGPNYGYTF TGTGCCAGCCGCGGGGGACCTAACTATGGCTACACCTTC